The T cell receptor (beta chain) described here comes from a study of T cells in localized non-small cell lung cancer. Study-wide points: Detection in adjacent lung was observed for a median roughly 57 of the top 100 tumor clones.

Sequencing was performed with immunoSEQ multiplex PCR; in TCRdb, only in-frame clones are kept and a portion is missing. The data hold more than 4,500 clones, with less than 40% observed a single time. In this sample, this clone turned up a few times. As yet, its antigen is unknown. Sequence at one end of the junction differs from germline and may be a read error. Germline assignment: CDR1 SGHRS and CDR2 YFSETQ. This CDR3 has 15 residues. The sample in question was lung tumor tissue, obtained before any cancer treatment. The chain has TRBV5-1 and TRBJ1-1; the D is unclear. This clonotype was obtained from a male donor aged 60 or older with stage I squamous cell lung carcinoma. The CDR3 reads CVSSPGGGGNTEAFF. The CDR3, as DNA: TGCGTCAGCAGCCCGGGCGGAGGCGGGAACACTGAAGCTTTCTTT.